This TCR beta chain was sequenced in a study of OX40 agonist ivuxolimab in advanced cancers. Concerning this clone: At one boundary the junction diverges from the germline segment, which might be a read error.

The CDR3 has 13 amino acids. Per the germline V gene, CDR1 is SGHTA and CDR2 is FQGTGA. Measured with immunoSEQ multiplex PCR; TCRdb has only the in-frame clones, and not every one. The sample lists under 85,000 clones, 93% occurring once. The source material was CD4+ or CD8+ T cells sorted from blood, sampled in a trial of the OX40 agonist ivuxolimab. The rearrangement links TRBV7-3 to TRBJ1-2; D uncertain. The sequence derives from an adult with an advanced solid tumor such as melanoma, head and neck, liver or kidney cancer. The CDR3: CASSLYERHPPSF. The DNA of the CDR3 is TGTGCCAGCAGCTTATACGAACGACATCCCCCTAGCTTC.